Shown below are 18 T cell receptor beta chains from a single sample sequenced in a study of blood T cell repertoires in COVID-19. TCRdb's table, derived via immunoSEQ multiplex PCR, lists solely in-frame clones and lacks some. The sample records some 110,000 clones, roughly 87% being singletons. The material sequenced was peripheral blood. The source is a human donor in a cohort sampled during active COVID-19.

J is TRBJ2-3 and V is TRBV2; 7 bases are shared with TRBD2. With 7 bases clipped from V and 6 bases from J, the junction kept 10 bases outside the gene matches. The CDR3 extends over 14 amino acids. Looked up from germline, CDR1 is SNHLY and CDR2 is FYNNEI. CDR3 residues: CASNLRAGRDTQYF. CDR3 bases: TGTGCCAGCAACCTCAGGGCCGGGAGGGATACGCAGTATTTT.

V and J are TRBV29-1 and TRBJ1-2; perhaps TRBD1 as D (5 bases). V lost 4 bases and J lost 1, with 10 bases in between. The CDR3 sequence is 13 residues long. From germline, CDR1 is SQVTM and CDR2 ANQGSEA. CDR3 in amino acids: CSVGTQGNYGYTF. Here the CDR3 DNA reads TGCAGCGTTGGAACCCAGGGTAACTATGGCTACACCTTC.

This clone appeared a single time. The J gene is TRBJ1-3, the V gene TRBV5-1; the D is unclear. Trimming stripped 0 bases from V and 1 base from J, with 14 bases between. From germline, CDR1 is SGHRS and CDR2 YFSETQ. The CDR3 runs to 17 residues. The CDR3 is CASSLGSNPGSGNTIYF. Here the CDR3 DNA reads TGCGCCAGCAGCTTGGGTTCTAACCCGGGTTCTGGAAACACCATATATTTT.

V is TRBV6-5 and J is TRBJ2-3, with unresolved D. CDR3 size: 11 residues. The V and J ends lost 7 bases and 6 bases respectively, with 8 bases between them. CDR1 is MNHEY, CDR2 SVGAGI, per germline. The CDR3: CASTFVDTQYF. The DNA for the CDR3 is TGTGCCAGCACTTTCGTTGATACGCAGTATTTT.

This rearrangement joins TRBV14 to TRBJ2-1; TRBD1 aligns across 8 bases. The germline V gene has CDR1 SGHDN and CDR2 FVKESK. This CDR3 is 13 amino acids long. Losses at the gene ends were 11 bases for V and 5 bases for J; bases not matched to a gene: 8. DNA for the CDR3: TGTGCCTCCGACAGGGGATCACACAATGAGCAGTTCTTC. This encodes CASDRGSHNEQFF.

J is TRBJ2-7 and V is TRBV11-3; possibly TRBD1 for D (6 bases). The CDR3 spans 13 residues. V was cut by 7 bases and J by 6 bases, with 16 bases left in between. From germline, CDR1 is SGHNT and CDR2 YENEEA. This CDR3 is CASTWGQSSEQYF. The CDR3 bases are TGTGCCAGCACCTGGGGGCAAAGCTCCGAGCAGTACTTC.

The genes are TRBV24-1 and TRBJ2-1, with D uncertain. The V end was cut by 3 bases, the J end by 8 bases, with 13 bases between. The germline V gene encodes CDR1 KGHDR and CDR2 SFDVKD. The CDR3 runs 14 residues. The CDR3 spells CATSDRSSGDEQFF. The CDR3 region has the DNA TGTGCCACCAGTGATAGATCGTCGGGTGATGAGCAGTTCTTC.

The chain is built from TRBV7-8 and TRBJ2-3; TRBD2 aligns across 11 bases. CDR1 and CDR2 (germline): SGHVS, FQNEAQ. The CDR3 is 14 residues long. Trimming cost V 6 bases and J 6 bases; bases outside gene matches: 5. The CDR3 region has the DNA TGTGCCAGCAGGACTAGCGGGGTCATGGATACGCAGTATTTT. This codes for CASRTSGVMDTQYF.

With regard to this clone: Other DNA sequences in the same sample also yield this CDR3. The CDR3 here is CASSPGTGGYEQYF. CDR3 sequence (DNA): TGTGCCAGCTCCCCGGGGACAGGGGGGTACGAGCAGTACTTC. This rearrangement joins TRBV18 to TRBJ2-7; 11 nucleotides align to TRBD1. The length of the CDR3 is 14 residues. Looked up from germline, CDR1 is KGHSH and CDR2 is LQKENI. J gave up 4 bases and V 6 bases, and 5 bases lay outside the gene matches.

The chain couples TRBV10-3 to TRBJ2-3, with 9 bases fitting TRBD1. Per the germline V gene, CDR1 is ENHRY and CDR2 is SYGVKD. The trim removed 6 bases at V and 6 bases at J, leaving 10 bases unmatched. The CDR3 length is 15 residues. The CDR3 sequence is CAISSDRDRVDTQYF. The CDR3 DNA sequence: TGTGCCATCAGCTCAGACCGGGACAGGGTCGATACGCAGTATTTT.

The chain links TRBV10-3 to TRBJ2-5, with D perhaps TRBD2 (5 bases). Deletions cut 7 bases from V and 3 bases from J, with 15 bases between. The germline CDR1 and CDR2 sequences are ENHRY and SYGVKD. This CDR3 is built from 14 residues. DNA for the CDR3: TGTGCCATCACCCGGGCCCCCGGGGAAGAGACCCAGTACTTC. Its protein is CAITRAPGEETQYF.

The count of this clone is one. V is TRBV6-5 and J is TRBJ2-3; TRBD1 matches at 7 bases. The germline gives CDR1 MNHEY, CDR2 SVGAGI. The CDR3 runs to 13 residues. J gave up 2 bases and V 11 bases, and 7 bases lay outside the gene matches. In DNA, the CDR3 is TGTGCCGCCCGGCAGGGGGTCACAGATACGCAGTATTTT. This translates into CAARQGVTDTQYF.

The chain employs TRBV2 and TRBJ2-1; D might be TRBD1 (5 bases). The germline V and J ends were trimmed by 4 bases and 4 bases, with 14 bases remaining between them. The CDR3 sequence is 15 residues long. Germline-derived CDR1 and CDR2 are SNHLY and FYNNEI. The CDR3 coding sequence is TGTGCCAGCAGTGCACAAGGGGTGGGTTACAATGAGCAGTTCTTC. This encodes CASSAQGVGYNEQFF. The whole variable domain, filled in from reference TRBV2 and TRBJ2-1, reads EPEVTQTPSHQVTQMGQEVILRCVPISNHLYFYWYRQILGQKVEFLVSFYNNEISEKSEIFDDQFSVERPDGSNFTLKIRSTKLEDSAMYFCASSAQGVGYNEQFFGPGTRLTVL.

DNA of the CDR3: TGTGCCAGCAGCTGGAGGGGCGGGAGGGTTGATGAGCAGTTCTTC. Its protein is CASSWRGGRVDEQFF. This chain connects TRBV5-4 to TRBJ2-1, with 9 bases fitting TRBD2. Germline V gene sequence: CDR1 SGHNT, CDR2 YYREEE (reference sequence). Losses at the gene ends were 3 bases for V and 8 bases for J; bases not matched to a gene: 9. This CDR3 is built from 15 residues.

The chain employs TRBV6-5 and TRBJ2-3, with 8 positions matching TRBD1. CDR3 length equals 16 residues. Germline loops: CDR1 MNHEY, CDR2 SVGAGI. V shed 4 bases, J shed 3 bases, and the junction held 9 bases outside the gene matches. The chain's CDR3 is CASSSAGQALTDTQYF. The CDR3 region has the DNA TGTGCCAGCAGTTCCGCGGGACAGGCGTTAACAGATACGCAGTATTTT.

This chain uses TRBV10-3 with TRBJ2-1; TRBD2 might be the D (5 bases). Germline V gene sequence: CDR1 ENHRY, CDR2 SYGVKD. V lost 6 bases to trimming and J lost 8 bases, with 14 bases between them. This CDR3 spans 13 amino acids. The CDR3 loop reads CAIRSHAGHEQFF. The CDR3 DNA reads as TGTGCCATCAGGTCTCATGCGGGCCATGAGCAGTTCTTC.

This clone was recorded a few times. The chain links TRBV19 to TRBJ1-2; TRBD1 matches 11 bases. The CDR3 contains 16 residues. With V trimmed by 8 bases and J by 3 bases, 11 bases remained unmatched. Looked up from germline, CDR1 is LNHDA and CDR2 is SQIVND (reference sequence). The CDR3 DNA reads as TGTGCCAGTCTACCAGGGACAGGGGGGTTTGACTATGGCTACACCTTC. It specifies CASLPGTGGFDYGYTF.

The chain joins TRBV7-2 to TRBJ2-1, with TRBD2 matching 11 bases. With V trimmed by 1 base and J by 9 bases, 2 bases remained unmatched. The CDR3 length is 14 residues. Germline CDR1 reads SGHTA; CDR2 reads FQGNSA. Written as DNA, the CDR3 is TGTGCCAGCAGCTTAGTAGGACTAGCGGGTGAGCAGTTCTTC. Protein sequence: CASSLVGLAGEQFF. Full variable domain (outside the CDR3, taken from reference TRBV7-2 and TRBJ2-1): GAGVSQSPSNKVTEKGKDVELRCDPISGHTALYWYRQSLGQGLEFLIYFQGNSAPDKSGLPSDRFSAERTGGSVSTLTIQRTQQEDSAVYLCASSLVGLAGEQFFGPGTRLTVL.